This T cell receptor beta chain was sequenced during a study of CD8+CD57+ T cells in acquired aplastic anemia. Overall study context: When averaged, DNA from sorted CD4+ and CD8+ cells came to 2.5 to 3.5 ug.

Of note for this clonotype: What it binds is unknown.

CDR3 and TCR beta VDJ profiling relied on genomic DNA as the template. One entry per CDR3 protein, called by TCRdb with MiXCR from the reads. The data contain approximately 270,000 distinct CDR3 sequences, approximately 55% of them seen just once; the ten biggest clones take up 7% to 9%. Study-wide points: CD8+ Simpson's diversity did not differ significantly between patients and controls. There were some 30 CD8+ CDR3 sequences that occurred in both patients and controls.

CDR1 and CDR2 from the germline V gene are SGHRS and YFSETQ. V gave up 2 bases and J gave up 4 bases, with 10 bases separating them. This CDR3 contains 13 residues. The sample taken for sequencing was sorted CD4+, CD8+, or CD8+CD57+ T cells (not recorded which) from PBMCs. The chain carries TRBV5-1 and TRBJ2-7, with unresolved D. This clonotype was sampled from a human donor with severe aplastic anemia or a healthy control (not recorded which). The CDR3 sequence is CASSFPGRYEQYF. The CDR3 nucleotides read TGCGCCAGCAGCTTCCCCGGTCGGTACGAGCAGTACTTC.